These 27 T cell receptor beta chains share one sample of origin, sequenced in a study of blood T cell repertoires in COVID-19 (TCRdb year 2020). The method behind the library was the immunoSEQ multiplex PCR assay. TCRdb holds this immuneACCESS table with in-frame rearrangements only. Some clones are missing; in checked studies, unresolved V genes explain under half, and the rest has no known cause. For this sample there are 150,000 to 200,000 clones; 70% to 90% appear just once. In total, the top ten clones hold approximately 11% of the sample. Input material: peripheral blood. These receptors originate from a human donor with active or convalescent COVID-19. The donor label of this sample is uncertain.

V and J are TRBV7-3 and TRBJ2-7; 12 bases map to TRBD2. The V and J ends lost 5 bases and 2 bases, in that order; junction bases with no gene match: 7. CDR3 size: 16 residues. Germline V gene sequence: CDR1 SGHTA, CDR2 FQGTGA. CDR3 sequence: CASSPPPSGRAYEQYF. The CDR3 DNA reads TGTGCCAGCAGCCCTCCCCCTAGCGGGAGGGCCTACGAGCAGTACTTC. Looking up the rest from reference TRBV7-3 and TRBJ2-7 gives the full variable domain: GAGVSQTPSNKVTEKGKYVELRCDPISGHTALYWYRQSLGQGPEFLIYFQGTGAADDSGLPNDRFFAVRPEGSVSTLKIQRTERGDSAVYLCASSPPPSGRAYEQYFGPGTRLTVT.

The count of this clone is one. This chain's CDR3 is CASSLQGVNYEQYF. Here the CDR3 DNA reads TGTGCCAGCAGCCTACAGGGAGTAAACTACGAGCAGTACTTC. The gene calls are TRBV7-2 and TRBJ2-7, with D possibly being TRBD1 (6 bases). Germline CDR1 reads SGHTA; CDR2 reads FQGNSA. Trimming stripped 5 bases from V and 3 bases from J, with 14 bases between. The length of the CDR3 is 14 residues.

This clone was found a few times. The V call is TRBV27, the J call TRBJ1-6; possibly TRBD1 for D (6 bases). The CDR3 loop spans 14 amino acids. V lost 1 base and J 10 bases, leaving 11 bases between the germline ends. CDR1 is MNHEY, CDR2 SMNVEV, per germline (reference sequence). The CDR3 sequence is CASSLLGAGSPLHF. CDR3 in DNA: TGTGCCAGCAGTTTATTGGGGGCTGGCTCACCCCTCCACTTT.

This chain uses TRBV7-3 with TRBJ2-2; D perhaps matches TRBD2 (5 bases). Germline V lookup: CDR1 SGHTA, CDR2 FQGTGA. The CDR3 runs to 16 residues. Trimming left V 5 bases short and J 5 bases short, with 18 bases between. DNA for the CDR3: TGTGCCAGCAGCCCATCACGTGGGAGCCAAACCGGGGAGCTGTTTTTT. Its translation is CASSPSRGSQTGELFF.

This chain connects TRBV9 to TRBJ2-3, with a possible D match to TRBD2 (5 bases). The CDR3 spans 18 residues. Looked up from germline, CDR1 is SGDLS and CDR2 is YYNGEE. V lost 3 bases and J 1 base, leaving 21 bases between the germline ends. DNA of the CDR3: TGTGCCAGCAGCGAGAGGCCCGGGGTCGAGGGCCGCACAGATACGCAGTATTTT. Its translation: CASSERPGVEGRTDTQYF.

This clone has at least ten counts. The rearrangement links TRBV15 to TRBJ2-7; no clear D. This CDR3 has 14 residues. V lost 8 bases, J lost 1 base, and 15 bases lay in between. Germline values: CDR1 LNHNV, CDR2 YYDKDF (reference sequence). The CDR3 here is CATGHPPTSYEQYF. The CDR3 DNA sequence: TGTGCCACCGGGCACCCACCCACTTCCTACGAGCAGTACTTC.

The chain links TRBV11-3 to TRBJ1-1; D is possibly TRBD1 (5 bases). Germline CDR1 is SGHNT and CDR2 is YENEEA. V was clipped by 4 bases and J by 3 bases, with 12 bases between them. The CDR3 runs to 14 residues. CDR3 DNA: TGTGCCAGCAGCTCGAGGACAAGTCACACTGAAGCTTTCTTT. This codes for CASSSRTSHTEAFF.

This clone came up a few times. The chain has TRBV16 and TRBJ1-5, with 11 positions matching TRBD1. This CDR3 region has 18 residues. CDR1 KGHSY and CDR2 FQNENV come from the germline V gene. V was pared by 1 base and J by 0 bases, with 5 bases of the junction left unmatched. The CDR3 region is CASSQWGQGDDSNQPQHF. The CDR3 DNA is TGTGCCAGCAGCCAATGGGGACAGGGGGACGATAGCAATCAGCCCCAGCATTTT. Combining the CDR3 with reference TRBV16 and TRBJ1-5 gives the whole variable domain GEEVAQTPKHLVRGEGQKAKLYCAPIKGHSYVFWYQQVLKNEFKFLISFQNENVFDETGMPKERFSAKCLPNSPCSLEIQATKLEDSAVYFCASSQWGQGDDSNQPQHFGDGTRLSIL.

This clone was seen a few times. J is TRBJ2-1 and V is TRBV4-2; 11 nucleotides match TRBD1. Trimming at V came to 0 bases and at J to 7 bases, leaving 23 bases not matched to a gene. Germline V lookup: CDR1 LGHNA, CDR2 YNFKEQ. This CDR3 is 22 amino acids long. The CDR3 sequence: CASSQEPWTGGFAGGFINEQFF. CDR3 DNA: TGTGCCAGCAGCCAAGAACCTTGGACAGGGGGCTTTGCGGGAGGGTTCATAAATGAGCAGTTCTTC.

The chain is built from TRBV20-1 and TRBJ2-7; TRBD2 matches at 9 bases. This CDR3 comprises 15 residues. CDR1 is DFQATT and CDR2 is SNEGSKA in the germline V gene (reference sequence). The V and J ends lost 3 bases and 5 bases, in that order; junction bases with no gene match: 11. CDR3 bases: TGCAGTGCTAGTTCAGGCGGGAGGGCCTTGAACGAGCAGTACTTC. This encodes CSASSGGRALNEQYF.

The rearrangement links TRBV3-1 (or the pseudogene TRBV3-2) to TRBJ2-3; D unclear. Germline V gene data show CDR1 as LGHDT and CDR2 as YNNKEL (reference sequence). Trimming took 2 bases from V and 4 from J, leaving 13 bases between them. The CDR3 runs 15 residues. The CDR3 DNA follows: TGTGCCAGCAGCCAAAAAACCCCTAGATCAGATACGCAGTATTTT. The encoded protein is CASSQKTPRSDTQYF.

The chain carries TRBV5-5 and TRBJ2-7, with 13 bases matching TRBD2. This CDR3 is 14 amino acids long. Germline CDR1 SGHKS, CDR2 YYEKEE (reference sequence). Trimming removed 5 bases from V and 9 bases from J; junction bases left unmatched: 8. The CDR3 here is CASSPGTSGTGQYF. The CDR3 DNA reads TGTGCCAGCAGTCCCGGGACTAGCGGGACAGGGCAGTACTTC.

V and J are TRBV7-2 and TRBJ1-3, with 7 nucleotides matching TRBD1. The CDR3 contains 17 residues. CDR1 SGHTA and CDR2 FQGNSA come from the germline V gene. Losses at the gene ends were 0 bases for V and 4 bases for J; bases not matched to a gene: 9. The CDR3 bases are TGTGCCAGCAGCTTAGCTATGATGCCAGGGGGGGGAAACACCATATATTTT. It translates to CASSLAMMPGGGNTIYF.

The sample holds a few counts of this clone. The rearrangement uses TRBV11-1 and TRBJ2-7, with D possibly matching TRBD1 (5 bases). Trimming took 2 bases from V and 3 from J, leaving 17 bases between them. The germline CDR1 and CDR2 sequences are SGHAT and FQDESV (reference sequence). This CDR3 is built from 16 residues. The CDR3 DNA reads as TGTGCCAGCAGCTTAAGTCCAGACAGAAGCGTCTACGAGCAGTACTTC. Translating it yields CASSLSPDRSVYEQYF.

The genes are TRBV21-1 and TRBJ1-1. TRBV21-1 is assigned pseudogene status. The length of the CDR3 is 20 residues. CDR3: CASIQTSRGGTLGKNTEAFF. CDR3 coding DNA: TGTGCCAGCATCCAGACATCTAGGGGGGGGACACTGGGGAAGAACACTGAAGCTTTCTTT.

This clone was seen at least ten times. The chain recombines TRBV3-1 (or the pseudogene TRBV3-2) with TRBJ1-2; 8 bases align to TRBD1. The CDR3 length is 15 residues. With 1 base clipped from V and 4 bases from J, the junction kept 5 bases outside the gene matches. Germline V lookup: CDR1 LGHDT, CDR2 YNNKEL (reference sequence). CDR3 sequence (DNA): TGTGCCAGCAGCCAAGCCCCACAGGGGGGCTATGGCTACACCTTC. Amino acid sequence: CASSQAPQGGYGYTF.

The rearrangement uses TRBV21-1 and TRBJ2-6; the table names TRBD2, a call not compared with the DNA. TRBV21-1 is shown as a pseudogene. The CDR3 runs to 20 residues. The CDR3 DNA reads as TGTGCCAGCAGCAAATTTGAGCCCTCCCTCACGTTCTCTGGGGCCAACGTCCTGACTTTC. It translates to CASSKFEPSLTFSGANVLTF.

The chain combines TRBV4-3 with TRBJ2-3, with a weak D call TRBD2 (6 bases). Germline assignment: CDR1 LGHNA and CDR2 YSLEER. The CDR3 loop spans 16 amino acids. Trimming removed 4 bases from V and 4 bases from J, with 18 bases in between. CDR3 DNA sequence: TGCGCCAGCAGCCTCAGCTCCTCCGGGAGCCCAGATACGCAGTATTTT. Its translation: CASSLSSSGSPDTQYF.

V gene TRBV4-2 combines with J gene TRBJ2-2; possible D gene TRBD1, 6 bases. CDR3 length: 17 residues. CDR1 LGHNA and CDR2 YNFKEQ come from the germline V gene. Trimming cost V 3 bases and J 1 base, with 15 bases left between them. This CDR3 is CASSHAPGHQNTGELFF. Here the CDR3 DNA reads TGTGCCAGCAGCCATGCGCCGGGACACCAGAACACCGGGGAGCTGTTTTTT.

This chain uses TRBV10-3 with TRBJ2-7; 11 positions match TRBD1. The CDR3 runs 14 residues. V gave up 11 bases and J gave up 6 bases; unmatched junction bases: 12. In germline, CDR1 is ENHRY, CDR2 SYGVKD. CDR3 sequence: CAARDGQGASEQYF. The DNA of the CDR3 is TGTGCCGCAAGAGACGGACAGGGGGCCAGCGAGCAGTACTTC.

J is TRBJ1-5 and V is TRBV4-1; D gene ambiguous. CDR1 and CDR2 from the germline V gene are MGHRA and YSYEKL. CDR3 size: 15 residues. V lost 0 bases, J lost 8 bases, and 14 bases lay in between. DNA of the CDR3: TGCGCCAGCAGCCAAGAGGTAGGAATCGGGAAGCCCCAGCATTTT. Translation: CASSQEVGIGKPQHF.

V usage is TRBV9 and J usage is TRBJ1-1; 7 positions match TRBD1. Germline assignment: CDR1 SGDLS and CDR2 YYNGEE. The junction had 13 bases not matched to a gene; V was cut back by 4 bases and J by 4 bases. This CDR3 comprises 16 residues. CDR3 sequence (DNA): TGTGCCAGCAGCCCCTCCCCTGGGCAGGGGGGCACTGAAGCTTTCTTT. Its protein product is CASSPSPGQGGTEAFF.

V is TRBV11-2 and J is TRBJ1-5, with TRBD1 as a possible D gene (6 bases). CDR1 and CDR2 from the germline V gene are SGHAT and FQNNGV. CDR3 length equals 13 residues. Trimming removed 3 bases at V and 16 bases at J, with 19 bases between. Here the CDR3 reads CASSLGAGTAVHF. CDR3 coding DNA: TGTGCCAGCAGCTTGGGGGCAGGGACGGCCGTCCATTTT.

This rearrangement joins TRBV15 to TRBJ1-5; D not resolved. The CDR3 has 13 residues. Trimming stripped 2 bases from V and 7 bases from J, with 9 bases between. The germline CDR1 and CDR2 sequences are LNHNV and YYDKDF (reference sequence). DNA of the CDR3: TGTGCCACCAGCAGACATCTTGGCCAGCCCCAGCATTTT. Translated: CATSRHLGQPQHF.

This clone was seen a handful of times. The chain joins TRBV9 to TRBJ2-2; 9 bases line up with TRBD1. The CDR3 spans 17 residues. The junction had 9 bases not matched to a gene; V was cut back by 2 bases and J by 4 bases. CDR1 and CDR2 from the germline V gene are SGDLS and YYNGEE. CDR3 in amino acids: CASSVKPGQGGTGELFF. For the CDR3, the DNA is TGTGCCAGCAGCGTCAAACCGGGACAGGGAGGCACCGGGGAGCTGTTTTTT.

V and J are TRBV5-1 and TRBJ2-7, with TRBD1 matching over 9 bases. Germline V gene lookup returns CDR1 SGHRS and CDR2 YFSETQ. There are 15 residues in the CDR3. The V segment lost 4 bases and the J segment 2 bases; nucleotides outside the gene matches: 7. Here the CDR3 DNA reads TGCGCCAGCAGCCTGACGGGACAGGGTACCTACGAGCAGTACTTC. Its translation: CASSLTGQGTYEQYF.

The V gene is TRBV30, the J gene TRBJ1-2, with D perhaps TRBD1 (6 bases). There are 16 residues in the CDR3. Trimming cost V 0 bases and J 4 bases, with 18 bases left between them. Germline V gene data show CDR1 as GTSNPN and CDR2 as SVGIG (reference sequence). CDR3 DNA: TGTGCCTGGAGTGTAGGGGGTCCCCGGGGCATCTATGGCTACACCTTC. This gives the protein CAWSVGGPRGIYGYTF.